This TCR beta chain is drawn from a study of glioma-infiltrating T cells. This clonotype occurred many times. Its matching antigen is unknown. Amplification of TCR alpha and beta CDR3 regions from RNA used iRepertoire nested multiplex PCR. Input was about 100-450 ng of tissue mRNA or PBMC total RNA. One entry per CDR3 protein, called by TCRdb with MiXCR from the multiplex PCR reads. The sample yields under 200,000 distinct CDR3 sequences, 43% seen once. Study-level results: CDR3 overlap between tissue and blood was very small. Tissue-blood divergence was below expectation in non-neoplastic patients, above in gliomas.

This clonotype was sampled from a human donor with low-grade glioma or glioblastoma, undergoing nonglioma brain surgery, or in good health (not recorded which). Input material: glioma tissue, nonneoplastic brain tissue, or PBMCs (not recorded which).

The CDR3 sequence: CSARDRLSSYEQYF. DNA for the CDR3: TGCAGTGCTAGGGACAGGCTGAGCTCCTACGAGCAGTACTTC. V gene TRBV20-1 combines with J gene TRBJ2-7, with 7 bases fitting TRBD1. Trimming at V came to 3 bases and at J to 0 bases, leaving 5 bases not matched to a gene. CDR1 DFQATT and CDR2 SNEGSKA come from the germline V gene (reference sequence). This CDR3 contains 14 residues.